These T cell receptor beta chains were read from a single sample in a study of monozygotic twins with inflammatory bowel disease. TCRdb reanalyzed the 5' RACE reads, giving one entry per CDR3 protein sequence and no DNA. The data show around 150,000 distinct CDR3 sequences, and the top ten clones hold about 2.7%. Sequencing was performed on blood. The receptors were gathered from a human donor with ulcerative colitis or Crohn's disease, or a healthy co-twin of an affected twin (not recorded which). CDR3s include the opening cysteine and the closing phenylalanine or tryptophan.

CDR3	V	J
CAMSQTGRETQYF	TRBV10-3	TRBJ2-5
CASVLGTGLFF	TRBV5-1	TRBJ1-4
CASSRRDRGNEQYF	TRBV4-2	TRBJ2-7
CASSFRLSRENSPLHF	TRBV11-2	TRBJ1-6
CAWSVRSGSYNEQFF	TRBV30	TRBJ2-1
CASSLDQAYNEQFF	TRBV5-5	TRBJ2-1
CASSLPSLLNEQYF	TRBV12-3/TRBV12-4	TRBJ2-7
CASSLFIQGAYEQYF	TRBV7-2	TRBJ2-7
CSAPGGQVAYEQYF	TRBV20-1	TRBJ2-7
CASSLPPTSGRYNEQFF	TRBV28	TRBJ2-1
CASSPLGTGPADTQYF	TRBV18	TRBJ2-3
CASSAGSTSGPWEQYF	TRBV13	TRBJ2-7
CASSEEGGIAKNIQYF	TRBV6-1	TRBJ2-4
CASSGAGGSVADTQYF	TRBV11-2	TRBJ2-3
CSALKGLYGQPQHF	TRBV20-1	TRBJ1-5
CATLLAGLNEQFF	TRBV5-6	TRBJ2-1
CASSYRTEYNQPQHF	TRBV6-2/TRBV6-3	TRBJ1-5
CSAPLAGVNEQFF	TRBV20-1	TRBJ2-1
CGSRGALKEGETQYF	TRBV6-2/TRBV6-3	TRBJ2-5
CASSPTLGTRGGNEQFF	TRBV7-9	TRBJ2-1